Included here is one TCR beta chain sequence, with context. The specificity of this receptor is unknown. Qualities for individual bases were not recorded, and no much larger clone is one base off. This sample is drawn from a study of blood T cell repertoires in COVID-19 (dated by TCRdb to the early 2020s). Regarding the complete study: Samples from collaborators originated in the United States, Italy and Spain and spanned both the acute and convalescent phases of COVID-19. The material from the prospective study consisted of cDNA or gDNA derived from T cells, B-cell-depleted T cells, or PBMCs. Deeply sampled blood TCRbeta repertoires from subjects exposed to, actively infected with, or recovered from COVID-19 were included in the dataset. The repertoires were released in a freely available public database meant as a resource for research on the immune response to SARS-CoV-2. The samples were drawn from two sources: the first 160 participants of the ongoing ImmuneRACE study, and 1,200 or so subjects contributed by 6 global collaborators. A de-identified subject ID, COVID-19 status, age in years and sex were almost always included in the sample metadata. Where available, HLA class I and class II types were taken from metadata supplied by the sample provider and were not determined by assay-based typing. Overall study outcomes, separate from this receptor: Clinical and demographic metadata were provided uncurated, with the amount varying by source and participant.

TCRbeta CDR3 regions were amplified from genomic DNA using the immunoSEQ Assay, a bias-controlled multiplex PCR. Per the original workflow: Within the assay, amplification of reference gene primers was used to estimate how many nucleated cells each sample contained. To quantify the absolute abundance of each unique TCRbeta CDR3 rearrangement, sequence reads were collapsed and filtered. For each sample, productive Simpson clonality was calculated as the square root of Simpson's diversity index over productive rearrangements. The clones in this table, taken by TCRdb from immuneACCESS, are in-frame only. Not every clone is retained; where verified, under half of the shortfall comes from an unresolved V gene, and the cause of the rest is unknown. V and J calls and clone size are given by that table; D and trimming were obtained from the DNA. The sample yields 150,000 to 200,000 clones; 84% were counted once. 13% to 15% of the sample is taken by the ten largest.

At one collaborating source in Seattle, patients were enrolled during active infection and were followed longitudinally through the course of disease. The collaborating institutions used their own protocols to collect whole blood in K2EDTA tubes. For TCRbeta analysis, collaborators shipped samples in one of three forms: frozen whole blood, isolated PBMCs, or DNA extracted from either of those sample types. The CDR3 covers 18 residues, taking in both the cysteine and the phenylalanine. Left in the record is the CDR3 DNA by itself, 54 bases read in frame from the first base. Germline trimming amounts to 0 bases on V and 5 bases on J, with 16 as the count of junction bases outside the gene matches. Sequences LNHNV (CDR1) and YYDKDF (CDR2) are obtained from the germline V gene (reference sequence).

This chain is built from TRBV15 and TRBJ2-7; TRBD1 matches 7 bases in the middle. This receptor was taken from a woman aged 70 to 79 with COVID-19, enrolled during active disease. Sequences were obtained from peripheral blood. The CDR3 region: CATSRDRPGLGGLDEQYF. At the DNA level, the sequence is TGTGCCACCAGCAGAGATCGACCAGGGTTAGGGGGCTTGGACGAGCAGTACTTC.